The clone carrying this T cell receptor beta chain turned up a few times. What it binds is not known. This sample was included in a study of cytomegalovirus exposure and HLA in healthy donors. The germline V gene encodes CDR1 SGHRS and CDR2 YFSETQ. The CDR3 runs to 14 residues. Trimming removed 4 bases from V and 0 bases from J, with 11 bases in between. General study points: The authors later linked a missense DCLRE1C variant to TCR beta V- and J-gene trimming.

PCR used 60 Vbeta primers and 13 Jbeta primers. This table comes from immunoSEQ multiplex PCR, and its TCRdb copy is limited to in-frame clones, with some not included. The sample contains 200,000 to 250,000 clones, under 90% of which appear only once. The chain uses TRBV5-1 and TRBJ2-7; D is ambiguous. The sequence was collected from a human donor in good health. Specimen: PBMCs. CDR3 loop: CASSKTRNSYEQYF. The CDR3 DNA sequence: TGCGCCAGCAGCAAAACTCGCAACTCCTACGAGCAGTACTTC. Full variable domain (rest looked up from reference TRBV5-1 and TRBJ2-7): KAGVTQTPRYLIKTRGQQVTLSCSPISGHRSVSWYQQTPGQGLQFLFEYFSETQRNKGNFPGRFSGRQFSNSRSEMNVSTLELGDSALYLCASSKTRNSYEQYFGPGTRLTVT.